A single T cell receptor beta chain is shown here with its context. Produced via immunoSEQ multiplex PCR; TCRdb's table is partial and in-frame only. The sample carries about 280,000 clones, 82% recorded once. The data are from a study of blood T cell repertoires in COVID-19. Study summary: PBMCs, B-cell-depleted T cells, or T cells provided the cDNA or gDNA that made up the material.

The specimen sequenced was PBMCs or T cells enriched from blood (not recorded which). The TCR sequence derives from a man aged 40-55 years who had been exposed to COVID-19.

The CDR3 reads CASSHKQGGEQYF. The CDR3 DNA reads TGTGCCAGCAGCCATAAACAGGGGGGCGAGCAGTACTTC. The V and J genes are TRBV12-3 or TRBV12-4 and TRBJ2-7; 8 bases agree with TRBD1. The CDR3 is 13 residues long. The V segment lost 6 bases and the J segment 6 bases; nucleotides outside the gene matches: 7.